This T cell receptor (beta chain) was captured by sequencing in a study of immune evolution from preneoplasia to lung adenocarcinoma (dated by TCRdb to the early 2020s). About the full investigation: No AAH lesions showed HLA loss of heterozygosity, compared with over 6% of AIS, roughly 15% of MIA and 30% to 35% of ADC lesions. It was reported in the study that more than 85 samples were used for TCR sequencing. Resected precursor lesions (AAH, AIS, MIA) and invasive adenocarcinomas were each compared against paired morphologically normal lung tissue. The study used immune gene expression, TCR sequencing and multiplex immunofluorescence to profile the immune contexture of lung adenocarcinoma precursors and invasive adenocarcinoma. In total, the cohort included 50 to 60 patients with pulmonary nodules, all of whom underwent surgical resection. Sample size was determined by specimen availability and not by a prior power calculation. A total of more than 40 patients contributed TCR sequencing data. The immune data were integrated with whole exome sequencing and methylation data from the same cohort of nodules. POLYSOLVER was used to infer Class I HLA alleles from exome data, and LOHHLA was used to detect allele-specific HLA loss. Study-wide conclusions, independent of this receptor: The highest clonality was observed in normal lung, whereas higher T cell density and diversity but lower clonality appeared to be present in later-stage lesions. Normal lung had the highest top T cell clone frequencies, which appeared to decline progressively from AAH through AIS, MIA and invasive adenocarcinoma. All patients were from Japan and China, so applicability to Western populations was uncertain. Compared with EGFR-mutant or double wild-type lesions, KRAS-mutant nodules had the highest T cell clonality. The findings rested on association rather than direct causation, and larger cohorts with long-term follow-up and longitudinal biopsies were considered necessary.

Using the immunoSEQ hsTCRbeta Kit, TCR beta CDR3 regions were sequenced from DNA. In the paper's pipeline: TCR sequencing data were analysed with the ImmunoSEQ Analyzer. T cell clonality was defined as 1 minus Pielou's evenness computed on productive rearrangements. T cell diversity was measured with the inverse Simpson index on productive templates. T cell density was defined as TCR beta template counts normalized to usable DNA, with usable DNA estimated by amplifying and sequencing housekeeping genes. Two-sided Kruskal-Wallis tests were used to compare TCR metrics across histologic stages. TCRdb provides this immuneACCESS table in a form limited to in-frame rearrangements. Some clones are lacking; in checked studies, under half of them reflect an unresolved V gene, and why the rest are absent is not known. V, J and clone size derive from that table, while D and trimming were established from the DNA sequence. The sample table contains 4,000 to 5,000 clones; only one count was recorded for around 74% of them. Together, the top ten hold approximately 10% of the sample.

Patients underwent resection in Japan or China between the mid-2010s and the late 2010s. Two lung cancer pathologists independently confirmed the histologic diagnosis of each case on H&E slides. Macro-dissection after pathologic assessment enriched premalignant or tumor cells for nucleic acid extraction. DNA was isolated from FFPE tissue using the AllPrep DNA/RNA FFPE Kit. For this clone: What antigen it recognizes has not been identified. It has no much larger one-base neighbor in the sample; base qualities were not kept.

Reading from cysteine to phenylalanine, the CDR3 counts 15 amino acids. This entry keeps only the CDR3 DNA: 45 bases, framed from base 1. V lost 0 bases and J lost 1 base; the stretch between them is 9 bases long. For CDR1 and CDR2, the germline V gene lists SNHLY and FYNNEI. This receptor was obtained from an older person with lung adenocarcinoma. The source material was FFPE minimally invasive lung adenocarcinoma tissue. The cell subset or site tag for this specimen amounts to: micro-invasive lung adenocarcinoma (MIA). The V gene is TRBV2 and the J gene is TRBJ1-1; TRBD1 is a possible D gene, resting on 6 matching bases. The nucleotides are TGTGCCAGCAGTGAAGCTTTGGGGGCGAACACTGAAGCTTTCTTT. Its product reads: CASSEALGANTEAFF.